Below, one TCR beta chain is given with its context. What it recognizes is unknown. This entry belongs to a study of shared clonotypes between healthy human individuals. Study-level findings and limits: Enrolling few donors narrowed the genetic and exposure-history diversity that was represented. Incomplete sequencing of sorted subsets was indicated by rarefaction despite large depth.

Data came from immunoSEQ multiplex PCR; TCRdb stores just in-frame clones and leaves some out. This sample yields about 2.5 million clones, of which less than 95% are seen a single time; 0.37% belongs to the top ten. The CDR3 is made up of 15 amino acids. Germline assignment: CDR1 SGHRS and CDR2 YFSETQ. Between the trimmed V and J ends, which lost 4 bases and 2 bases, there was a span of 10 bases. Material for sequencing was naive CD4+ T cells from PBMCs. This sample's subset: CD45RA+ positively selected. This TCR came from a man between 18 and 35 years old in good health. Some clones in this sample may be carry-over from other donors' samples. V usage is TRBV5-1 and J usage is TRBJ2-6; D is uncertain. CDR3 protein: CASSPRRTGANVLTF. For the CDR3, the DNA is TGCGCCAGCAGCCCTCGGAGAACTGGGGCCAACGTCCTGACTTTC.